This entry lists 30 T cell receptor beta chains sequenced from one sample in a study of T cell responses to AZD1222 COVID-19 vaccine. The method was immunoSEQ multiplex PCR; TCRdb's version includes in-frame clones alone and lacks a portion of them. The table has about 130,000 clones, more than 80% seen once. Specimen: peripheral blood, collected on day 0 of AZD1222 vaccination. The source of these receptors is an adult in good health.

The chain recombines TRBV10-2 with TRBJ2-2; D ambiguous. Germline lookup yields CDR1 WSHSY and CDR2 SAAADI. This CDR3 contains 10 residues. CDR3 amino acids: CVNQFGELFF. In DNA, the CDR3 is TGCGTCAACCAGTTCGGGGAGCTGTTTTTT.

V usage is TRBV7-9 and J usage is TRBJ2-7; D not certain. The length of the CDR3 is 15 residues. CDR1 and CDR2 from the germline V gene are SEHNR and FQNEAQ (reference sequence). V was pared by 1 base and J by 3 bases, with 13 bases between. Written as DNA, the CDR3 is TGTGCCAGCAGCTTAGAGGCCGTTCTCAGCTACGAGCAGTACTTC. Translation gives CASSLEAVLSYEQYF.

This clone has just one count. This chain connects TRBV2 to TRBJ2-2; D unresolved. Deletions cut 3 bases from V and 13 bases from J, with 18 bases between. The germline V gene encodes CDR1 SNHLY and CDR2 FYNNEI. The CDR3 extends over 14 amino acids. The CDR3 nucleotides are TGTGCCAGCAGTGAGGAACAGCTAACTCCTTGGCTGTTTTTT. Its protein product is CASSEEQLTPWLFF.

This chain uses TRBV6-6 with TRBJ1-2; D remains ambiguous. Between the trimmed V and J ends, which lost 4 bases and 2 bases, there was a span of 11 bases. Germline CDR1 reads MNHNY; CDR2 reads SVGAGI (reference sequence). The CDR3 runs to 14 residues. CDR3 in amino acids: CASSLREGNYGYTF. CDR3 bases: TGTGCCAGCAGTTTGAGGGAAGGCAACTATGGCTACACCTTC.

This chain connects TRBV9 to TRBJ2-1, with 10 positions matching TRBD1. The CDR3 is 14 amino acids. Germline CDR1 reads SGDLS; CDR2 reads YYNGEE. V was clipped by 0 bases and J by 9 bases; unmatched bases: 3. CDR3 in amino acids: CASSVVGDRGEQFF. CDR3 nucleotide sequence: TGTGCCAGCAGCGTAGTTGGGGACAGGGGTGAGCAGTTCTTC.

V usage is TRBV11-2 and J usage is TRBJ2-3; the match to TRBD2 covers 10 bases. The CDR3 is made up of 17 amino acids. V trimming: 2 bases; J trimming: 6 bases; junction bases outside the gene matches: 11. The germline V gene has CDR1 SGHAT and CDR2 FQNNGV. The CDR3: CASSLLAGGMGVDTQYF. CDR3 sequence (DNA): TGTGCCAGCAGCTTATTAGCGGGGGGTATGGGTGTGGATACGCAGTATTTT.

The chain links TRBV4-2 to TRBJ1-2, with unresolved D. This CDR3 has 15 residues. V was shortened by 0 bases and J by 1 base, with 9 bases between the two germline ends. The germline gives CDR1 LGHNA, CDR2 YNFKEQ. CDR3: CASSQEKGYNYGYTF. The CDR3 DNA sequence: TGTGCCAGCAGCCAAGAGAAGGGCTATAACTATGGCTACACCTTC.

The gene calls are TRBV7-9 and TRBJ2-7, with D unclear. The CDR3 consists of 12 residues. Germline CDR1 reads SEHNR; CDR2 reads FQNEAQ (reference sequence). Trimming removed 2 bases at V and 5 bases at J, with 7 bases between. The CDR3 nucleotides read TGTGCCAGCAGCTTAACCGGAGACGAGCAGTACTTC. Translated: CASSLTGDEQYF.

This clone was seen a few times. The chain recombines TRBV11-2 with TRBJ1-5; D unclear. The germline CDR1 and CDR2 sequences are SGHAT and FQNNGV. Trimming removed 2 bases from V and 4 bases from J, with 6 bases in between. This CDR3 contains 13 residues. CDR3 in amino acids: CASSLNRNQPQHF. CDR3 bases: TGTGCCAGCAGCTTAAATAGAAATCAGCCCCAGCATTTT.

Here the CDR3 reads CASSTRGNTIYF. The CDR3, as DNA: TGTGCCAGCAGCACGCGCGGAAACACCATATATTTT. This sequence joins TRBV3-1 (or the pseudogene TRBV3-2) and TRBJ1-3; no definite D call. V was clipped by 5 bases and J by 4 bases, with 6 bases between them. The CDR3 covers 12 residues. From germline, CDR1 is LGHDT and CDR2 YNNKEL (reference sequence).

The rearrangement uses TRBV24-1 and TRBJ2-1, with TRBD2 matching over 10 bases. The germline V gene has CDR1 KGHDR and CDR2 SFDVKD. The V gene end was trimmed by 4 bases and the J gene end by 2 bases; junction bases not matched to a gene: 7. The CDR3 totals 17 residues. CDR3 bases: TGTGCCACCAGTGACTCTAGCGGGGGCTTGACCTACAATGAGCAGTTCTTC. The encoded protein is CATSDSSGGLTYNEQFF.

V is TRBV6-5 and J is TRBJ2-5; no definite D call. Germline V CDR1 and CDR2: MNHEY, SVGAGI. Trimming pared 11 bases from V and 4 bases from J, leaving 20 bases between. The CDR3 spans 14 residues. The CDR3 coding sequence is TGTGCCGCGCAGAAAAACCCTATCGGAGAGACCCAGTACTTC. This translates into CAAQKNPIGETQYF.

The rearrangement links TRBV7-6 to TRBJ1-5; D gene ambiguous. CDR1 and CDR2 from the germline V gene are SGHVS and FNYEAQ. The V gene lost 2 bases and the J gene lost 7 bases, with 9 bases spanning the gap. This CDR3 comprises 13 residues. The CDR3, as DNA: TGTGCCAGCAGCTTAAGGCAGGAGCAGCCCCAGCATTTT. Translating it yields CASSLRQEQPQHF.

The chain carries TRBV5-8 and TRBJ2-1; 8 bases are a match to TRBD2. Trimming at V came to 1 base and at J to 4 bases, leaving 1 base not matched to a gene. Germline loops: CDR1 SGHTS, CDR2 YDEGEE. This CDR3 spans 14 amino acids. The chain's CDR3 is CASSLRGGYNEQFF. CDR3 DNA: TGTGCCAGCAGCTTGCGGGGGGGATACAATGAGCAGTTCTTC.

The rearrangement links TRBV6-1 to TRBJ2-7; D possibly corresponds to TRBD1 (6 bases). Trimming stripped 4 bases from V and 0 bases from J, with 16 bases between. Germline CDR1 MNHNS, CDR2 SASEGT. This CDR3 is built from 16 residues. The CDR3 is CASSAPRQVGSYEQYF. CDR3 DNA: TGTGCCAGCAGTGCGCCCCGACAGGTCGGCTCCTACGAGCAGTACTTC.

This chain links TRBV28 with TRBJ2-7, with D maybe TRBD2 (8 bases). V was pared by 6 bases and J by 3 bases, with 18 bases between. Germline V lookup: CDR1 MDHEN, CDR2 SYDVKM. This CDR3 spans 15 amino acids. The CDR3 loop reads CASRAREGALYEQYF. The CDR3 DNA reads TGTGCCAGCAGGGCCCGGGAGGGGGCTCTCTACGAGCAGTACTTC.

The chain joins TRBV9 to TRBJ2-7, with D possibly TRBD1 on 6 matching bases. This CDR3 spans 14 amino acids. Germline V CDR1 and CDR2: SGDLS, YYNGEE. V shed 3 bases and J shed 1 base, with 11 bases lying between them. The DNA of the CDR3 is TGTGCCAGCAGCGCCAGGGGTCCTTCCTACGAGCAGTACTTC. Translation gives CASSARGPSYEQYF.

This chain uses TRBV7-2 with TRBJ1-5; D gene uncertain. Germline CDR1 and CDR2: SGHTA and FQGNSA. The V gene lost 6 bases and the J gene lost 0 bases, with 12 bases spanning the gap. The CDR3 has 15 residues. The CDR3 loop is CASSLALYSNQPQHF. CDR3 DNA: TGTGCCAGCAGTCTAGCCCTTTATAGCAATCAGCCCCAGCATTTT.

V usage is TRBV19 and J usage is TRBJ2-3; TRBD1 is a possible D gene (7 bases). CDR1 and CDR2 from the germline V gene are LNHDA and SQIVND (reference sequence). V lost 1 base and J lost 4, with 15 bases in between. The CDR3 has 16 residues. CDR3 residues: CASSIAGRGEADTQYF. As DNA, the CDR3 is TGTGCCAGTAGTATAGCTGGCAGGGGGGAGGCAGATACGCAGTATTTT. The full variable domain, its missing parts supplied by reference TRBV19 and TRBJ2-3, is DGGITQSPKYLFRKEGQNVTLSCEQNLNHDAMYWYRQDPGQGLRLIYYSQIVNDFQKGDIAEGYSVSREKKESFPLTVTSAQKNPTAFYLCASSIAGRGEADTQYFGPGTRLTVL.

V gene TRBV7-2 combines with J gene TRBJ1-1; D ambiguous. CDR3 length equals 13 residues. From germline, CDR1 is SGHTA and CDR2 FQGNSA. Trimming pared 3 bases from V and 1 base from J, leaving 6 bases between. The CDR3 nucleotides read TGTGCCAGCAGCTTTAGCCAGAACACTGAAGCTTTCTTT. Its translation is CASSFSQNTEAFF.

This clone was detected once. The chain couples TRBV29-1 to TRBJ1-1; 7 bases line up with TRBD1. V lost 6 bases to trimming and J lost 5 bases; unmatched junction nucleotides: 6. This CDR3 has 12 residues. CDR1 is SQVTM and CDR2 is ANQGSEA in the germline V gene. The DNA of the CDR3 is TGCAGCGTCCTGACAGGGAAGACTGAAGCTTTCTTT. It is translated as CSVLTGKTEAFF.

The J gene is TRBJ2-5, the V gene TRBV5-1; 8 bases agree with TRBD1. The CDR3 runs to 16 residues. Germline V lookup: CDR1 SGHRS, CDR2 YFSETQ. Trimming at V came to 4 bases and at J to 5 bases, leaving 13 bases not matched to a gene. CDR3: CASSRGTGDPSETQYF. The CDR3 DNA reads TGCGCCAGCAGCCGGGGGACAGGCGATCCTTCTGAGACCCAGTACTTC.

This CDR3 is CASSSLTGGPSEAFF. The DNA of the CDR3 is TGTGCCAGCAGTTCCTTGACAGGGGGGCCTTCTGAAGCTTTCTTT. The chain has TRBV28 and TRBJ1-1, with 9 bases lining up with TRBD1. This CDR3 contains 15 residues. Germline CDR1 is MDHEN and CDR2 is SYDVKM. V trimming: 4 bases; J trimming: 6 bases; junction bases outside the gene matches: 9. The variable domain in full, completed from reference TRBV28 and TRBJ1-1, reads DVKVTQSSRYLVKRTGEKVFLECVQDMDHENMFWYRQDPGLGLRLIYFSYDVKMKEKGDIPEGYSVSREKKERFSLILESASTNQTSMYLCASSSLTGGPSEAFFGQGTRLTVV.

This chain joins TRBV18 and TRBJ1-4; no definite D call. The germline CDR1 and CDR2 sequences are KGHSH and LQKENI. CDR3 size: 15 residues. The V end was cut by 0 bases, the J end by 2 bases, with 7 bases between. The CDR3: CASSPPKATNEKLFF. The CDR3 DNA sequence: TGTGCCAGCTCACCACCCAAGGCGACTAATGAAAAACTGTTTTTT.

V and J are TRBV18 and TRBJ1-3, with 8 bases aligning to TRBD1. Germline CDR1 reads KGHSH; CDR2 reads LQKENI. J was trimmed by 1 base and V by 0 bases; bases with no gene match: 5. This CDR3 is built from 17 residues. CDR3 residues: CASSPPFRGLSGNTIYF. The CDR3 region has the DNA TGTGCCAGCTCACCACCGTTCAGGGGGCTGTCTGGAAACACCATATATTTT.

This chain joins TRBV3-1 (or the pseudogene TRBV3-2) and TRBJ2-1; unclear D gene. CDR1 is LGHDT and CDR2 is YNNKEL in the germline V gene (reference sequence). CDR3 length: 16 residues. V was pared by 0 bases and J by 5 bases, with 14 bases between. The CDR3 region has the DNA TGTGCCAGCAGCCAAGAACTCGGTGGGCAGGACAATGAGCAGTTCTTC. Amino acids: CASSQELGGQDNEQFF.

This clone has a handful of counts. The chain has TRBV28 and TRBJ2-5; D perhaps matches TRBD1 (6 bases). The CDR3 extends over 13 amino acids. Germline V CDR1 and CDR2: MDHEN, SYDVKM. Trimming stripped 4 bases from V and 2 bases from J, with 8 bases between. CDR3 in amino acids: CASSSTGQETQYF. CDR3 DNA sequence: TGTGCCAGCAGTTCTACAGGGCAAGAGACCCAGTACTTC.

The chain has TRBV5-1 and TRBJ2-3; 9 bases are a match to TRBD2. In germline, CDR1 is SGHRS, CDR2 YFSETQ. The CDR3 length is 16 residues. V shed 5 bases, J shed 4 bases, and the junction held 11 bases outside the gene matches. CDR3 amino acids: CASRSIGGGAADTQYF. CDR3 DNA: TGCGCCAGCAGATCGATCGGCGGGGGGGCCGCAGATACGCAGTATTTT.

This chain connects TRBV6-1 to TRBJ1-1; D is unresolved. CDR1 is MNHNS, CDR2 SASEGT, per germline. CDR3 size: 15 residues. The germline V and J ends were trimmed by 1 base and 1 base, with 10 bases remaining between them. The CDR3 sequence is CASSEGRKPNTEAFF. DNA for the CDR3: TGTGCCAGCAGTGAAGGACGCAAACCGAACACTGAAGCTTTCTTT.

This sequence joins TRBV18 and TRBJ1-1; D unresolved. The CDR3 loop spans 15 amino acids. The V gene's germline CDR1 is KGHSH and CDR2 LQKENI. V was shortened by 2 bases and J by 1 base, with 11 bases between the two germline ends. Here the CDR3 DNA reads TGTGCCAGCTCACCAACCCACGTTGCGAACACTGAAGCTTTCTTT. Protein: CASSPTHVANTEAFF.